One and the same sample provided the 12 T cell receptor beta chains below, sequenced in a study of T cell changes during pregnancy in multiple sclerosis (dated 2019 in TCRdb). The library relied on the immunoSEQ multiplex PCR assay. This immuneACCESS table, as held by TCRdb, lists in-frame sequences with V and J called but not all clones. Of the missing ones, under half trace to an unresolved V gene in checked studies; the others have no known cause. The sample yields over 35,000 clones; around 90% were counted once. Clones ranked in the top ten supply about 0.42% of the sample. Sequenced here: CD4+ T cells from peripheral blood mononuclear cells, sampled in the third trimester of pregnancy. These TCRs come from a female donor in good health, enrolled as a control in a pregnancy study.

The chain is built from TRBV27 and TRBJ1-1; a possible D gene is TRBD1 (5 bases). With 6 bases removed from V and 1 base from J, the gap between germline ends came to 15 bases. Germline loops: CDR1 MNHEY, CDR2 SMNVEV (reference sequence). The CDR3 covers 15 residues. The CDR3: CASSPWGQGNTEAFF. CDR3 DNA sequence: TGTGCCAGCAGCCCGTGGGGTCAGGGGAACACTGAAGCTTTCTTT.

A few counts support this clone. The chain employs TRBV10-3 and TRBJ1-2; TRBD1 might be the D (6 bases). The CDR3 spans 13 residues. Trimming stripped 2 bases from V and 7 bases from J, with 11 bases between. The germline gives CDR1 ENHRY, CDR2 SYGVKD. CDR3 sequence reads: CAISEEGVSGYTF. The CDR3, as DNA: TGTGCCATCAGTGAGGAGGGGGTCTCTGGCTACACCTTC.

The chain recombines TRBV30 with TRBJ1-1; D may be TRBD1 (6 bases). Germline loops: CDR1 GTSNPN, CDR2 SVGIG (reference sequence). With 1 base removed from V and 5 bases from J, the gap between germline ends came to 17 bases. The CDR3 is 15 amino acids. In nucleotides, the CDR3 is TGTGCCTGGAGTGCCCACGCCAGGGGCGATACTGAAGCTTTCTTT. Protein: CAWSAHARGDTEAFF.

The J gene is TRBJ1-1, the V gene TRBV5-5, with D perhaps TRBD1 (5 bases). The germline gives CDR1 SGHKS, CDR2 YYEKEE (reference sequence). CDR3 length: 13 amino acids. The ends were cut back, 2 bases at V and 1 base at J, with 6 bases in the middle. The CDR3 DNA is TGTGCCAGCAGCTTCCAGGGGAACACTGAAGCTTTCTTT. Its translation is CASSFQGNTEAFF.

The chain links TRBV9 to TRBJ2-1; tentatively, D is TRBD2 (6 bases). The CDR3 has 15 amino acids. Germline CDR1 is SGDLS and CDR2 is YYNGEE. V was cut by 3 bases and J by 7 bases, with 17 bases left in between. The DNA for the CDR3 is TGTGCCAGCAGCGACAGACCACGAGCGGGTAATGAGCAGTTCTTC. Its protein product is CASSDRPRAGNEQFF.

This clone was recorded only once. This CDR3 is CASSPTGQGDYGAFF. CDR3 nucleotide sequence: TGTGCCAGCTCACCAACCGGACAGGGGGATTATGGAGCTTTCTTT. This rearrangement joins TRBV18 to TRBJ1-1, with 10 bases that match TRBD1. Per germline, CDR1 KGHSH and CDR2 LQKENI. The CDR3 is 15 residues long. The junction had 10 bases not matched to a gene; V was cut back by 2 bases and J by 10 bases.

The chain uses TRBV28 and TRBJ2-5; 9 nucleotides agree with TRBD1. V gave up 7 bases and J gave up 3 bases; unmatched junction bases: 9. The CDR3 extends over 15 amino acids. The germline V gene has CDR1 MDHEN and CDR2 SYDVKM. DNA for the CDR3: TGTGCCAGCACCATCGCCGGGACAGGGAAAGAGACCCAGTACTTC. Protein product: CASTIAGTGKETQYF.

This clone was counted a few times. The V and J genes are TRBV10-3 and TRBJ2-7; 11 nucleotides match TRBD1. CDR1 and CDR2 (germline): ENHRY, SYGVKD. The CDR3 loop spans 15 amino acids. V shed 6 bases and J 6 bases; nucleotides not matched to a gene: 10. The CDR3 here is CAIRRGQGEVGEQYF. The CDR3 DNA is TGTGCCATCAGGAGGGGACAGGGGGAAGTTGGCGAGCAGTACTTC.

The chain links TRBV7-2 to TRBJ2-2; a possible D gene is TRBD2 (5 bases). Per germline, CDR1 SGHTA and CDR2 FQGNSA. The V gene lost 7 bases and the J gene lost 7 bases, with 22 bases spanning the gap. CDR3 length equals 16 residues. CDR3 sequence (DNA): TGTGCCAGCAACCGCAGGAGGCAGTCGGTCAGCGGGGAGCTGTTTTTT. Its protein is CASNRRRQSVSGELFF.

The J gene is TRBJ1-4, the V gene TRBV5-1, with D possibly matching TRBD1 (6 bases). The CDR3 runs to 16 residues. The V end lost 4 bases, the J end lost 0 bases, and 13 bases lay between the germline ends. Germline V gene lookup returns CDR1 SGHRS and CDR2 YFSETQ. The CDR3 DNA sequence: TGCGCCAGCAGCCCCGGACAGAAAGCAACTAATGAAAAACTGTTTTTT. Translated: CASSPGQKATNEKLFF.

This CDR3 reads CASSYGRQAQAFF. The CDR3 region has the DNA TGTGCCAGCAGTTACGGTCGACAGGCGCAAGCTTTCTTT. This chain connects TRBV6-5 to TRBJ1-1, with D tentatively TRBD1 (6 bases). CDR1 MNHEY and CDR2 SVGAGI come from the germline V gene. Trimming pared 2 bases from V and 9 bases from J, leaving 13 bases between. The CDR3 is 13 residues long.

V is TRBV19 and J is TRBJ1-3; TRBD1 agrees at 10 bases. Germline V gene data show CDR1 as LNHDA and CDR2 as SQIVND (reference sequence). The CDR3 length is 18 residues. V shed 5 bases, J shed 0 bases, and the junction held 10 bases outside the gene matches. CDR3 in DNA: TGTGCCAGTAGTGGGGGACAGGGGATGGCTCTCTCTGGAAACACCATATATTTT. As protein: CASSGGQGMALSGNTIYF.